The present entry profiles one T cell receptor (beta chain) with its context. Germline V gene lookup returns CDR1 SGHNT and CDR2 YENEEA. The CDR3 contains 16 residues. Trimming at V came to 1 base and at J to 4 bases, leaving 7 bases not matched to a gene. Primers used in a second PCR of roughly 7 to 12 cycles were a sample-barcoded 5' primer and a J-beta primer mix. In TCRdb, the 5' RACE reads were re-called with MiXCR into one record per CDR3 protein. Here the sample spans hundreds of thousands of distinct CDR3 sequences, 45% to 65% being singletons. The data were taken from a study of blood T cells in healthy people across ages.

This sequence originates from a man in his sixties in good health. The rearrangement links TRBV11-3 to TRBJ2-5; TRBD2 matches at 9 bases. The sequenced sample consisted of blood. The CDR3: CASSLGGLAGRETQYF. The CDR3, as DNA: TGTGCCAGCAGCTTAGGGGGACTAGCCGGGCGAGAGACCCAGTACTTC. Full variable domain (remainder filled in from reference TRBV11-3 and TRBJ2-5): EAGVVQSPRYKIIEKKQPVAFWCNPISGHNTLYWYLQNLGQGPELLIRYENEEAVDDSQLPKDRFSAERLKGVDSTLKIQPAELGDSAVYLCASSLGGLAGRETQYFGPGTRLLVL.